These 23 T cell receptor beta chains were sequenced from one sample in a study of T cell responses to AZD1222 COVID-19 vaccine. Method: immunoSEQ multiplex PCR; TCRdb's copy keeps in-frame clones and lacks some. Among around 130,000 clones listed, around 90% were seen once. Sequences were derived from peripheral blood, sampled 28 days after the second AZD1222 dose. The receptors shown here come from an adult who received the AZD1222 COVID-19 vaccine.

This clone was seen only once. The chain couples TRBV28 to TRBJ1-6, with unresolved D. The V and J ends lost 2 bases and 3 bases respectively, with 11 bases between them. The CDR3 runs 16 residues. Germline V gives CDR1 MDHEN, CDR2 SYDVKM. For the CDR3, the DNA is TGTGCCAGCAGTTTACGGGCGGGAGACTATAATTCACCCCTCCACTTT. It encodes CASSLRAGDYNSPLHF.

The chain combines TRBV11-2 with TRBJ1-4, with D possibly matching TRBD1 (6 bases). The CDR3 is 17 amino acids. V lost 2 bases to trimming and J lost 3 bases, with 16 bases between them. Germline V lookup: CDR1 SGHAT, CDR2 FQNNGV. CDR3 in DNA: TGTGCCAGCAGCTTACTCGTGCAGGGGAGATCTAATGAAAAACTGTTTTTT. It specifies CASSLLVQGRSNEKLFF.

The chain recombines TRBV29-1 with TRBJ2-1; 12 nucleotides agree with TRBD1. This CDR3 is 12 amino acids long. Germline values: CDR1 SQVTM, CDR2 ANQGSEA. Germline trimming cut 8 bases from V and 6 bases from J; bases unmatched to any gene: 2. The CDR3 loop is CSSGQGANEQFF. The CDR3 DNA sequence: TGCAGCTCGGGACAGGGGGCCAATGAGCAGTTCTTC.

The rearrangement uses TRBV29-1 and TRBJ2-7, with 8 bases that match TRBD1. Looked up from germline, CDR1 is SQVTM and CDR2 is ANQGSEA. CDR3 length equals 14 residues. V shed 3 bases, J shed 5 bases, and the junction held 9 bases outside the gene matches. The CDR3 spells CSVEVLGTGDEQYF. The CDR3 DNA sequence: TGCAGCGTTGAGGTATTGGGGACAGGCGACGAGCAGTACTTC.

V and J are TRBV10-1 and TRBJ1-1; 7 nucleotides agree with TRBD1. Germline CDR1 reads WNHNN; CDR2 reads SYGVQD (reference sequence). This CDR3 region has 15 residues. V lost 8 bases to trimming and J lost 1 base; unmatched junction nucleotides: 10. As DNA, the CDR3 is TGCGCCAGCCCTCTTAGGGACAGCGGGAACACTGAAGCTTTCTTT. As protein: CASPLRDSGNTEAFF.

This clone has a single count. The gene calls are TRBV5-1 and TRBJ1-4; a possible D gene is TRBD1 (6 bases). Between the trimmed V and J ends, which lost 2 bases and 4 bases, there was a span of 12 bases. The germline CDR1 and CDR2 sequences are SGHRS and YFSETQ. This CDR3 spans 15 amino acids. CDR3 nucleotides: TGCGCCAGCAGCTTAGGACAGTTAGTTAATGAAAAACTGTTTTTT. It encodes CASSLGQLVNEKLFF. The whole variable domain, remainder taken from reference TRBV5-1 and TRBJ1-4, is KAGVTQTPRYLIKTRGQQVTLSCSPISGHRSVSWYQQTPGQGLQFLFEYFSETQRNKGNFPGRFSGRQFSNSRSEMNVSTLELGDSALYLCASSLGQLVNEKLFFGSGTQLSVL.

The chain couples TRBV7-9 to TRBJ2-6, with D uncertain. Trimming removed 4 bases at V and 0 bases at J, with 10 bases between. Per germline, CDR1 SEHNR and CDR2 FQNEAQ (reference sequence). The CDR3 is 16 residues long. The CDR3 is CASSYGPSSGANVLTF. The CDR3 nucleotides read TGTGCCAGCAGCTATGGACCTAGCTCTGGGGCCAACGTCCTGACTTTC.

This sequence joins TRBV7-3 and TRBJ2-1, with D uncertain. The CDR3 is made up of 13 amino acids. Per germline, CDR1 SGHTA and CDR2 FQGTGA. Trimming removed 6 bases from V and 7 bases from J, with 13 bases in between. The CDR3 DNA follows: TGTGCCAGCAGTCCTTCTCTGCTAAATGAGCAGTTCTTC. This translates into CASSPSLLNEQFF.

V and J are TRBV4-2 and TRBJ2-7; 7 bases map to TRBD1. The CDR3 runs to 14 residues. Germline CDR1 and CDR2: LGHNA and YNFKEQ. With V trimmed by 6 bases and J by 2 bases, 7 bases remained unmatched. The CDR3, as DNA: TGTGCCAGCAGGCACACCGGGACAGCCTACGAGCAGTACTTC. Translated, it gives CASRHTGTAYEQYF.

A few counts support this clone. The chain couples TRBV25-1 to TRBJ1-5; D gene unclear. There are 12 residues in the CDR3. The germline V and J ends were trimmed by 6 bases and 4 bases, with 7 bases remaining between them. CDR1 MGHDK and CDR2 SYGVNS come from the germline V gene. The CDR3 loop reads CASRGYNQPQHF. The CDR3 DNA reads TGTGCCAGCAGGGGCTATAATCAGCCCCAGCATTTT.

Regarding this clone: This sample also contains other DNA sequences that code for the same CDR3. The chain combines TRBV28 with TRBJ1-3; tentative D call: TRBD1 (6 bases). The CDR3 is made up of 14 amino acids. Looked up from germline, CDR1 is MDHEN and CDR2 is SYDVKM. V was cut by 2 bases and J by 4 bases, with 9 bases left in between. CDR3 loop: CASSLGGSGNTIYF. CDR3 DNA sequence: TGTGCCAGCAGTTTAGGGGGCTCCGGAAACACCATATATTTT. Filled out from reference TRBV28 and TRBJ1-3, the complete variable domain reads DVKVTQSSRYLVKRTGEKVFLECVQDMDHENMFWYRQDPGLGLRLIYFSYDVKMKEKGDIPEGYSVSREKKERFSLILESASTNQTSMYLCASSLGGSGNTIYFGEGSWLTVV.

The chain recombines TRBV5-1 with TRBJ2-5, with unresolved D. The CDR3 has 12 residues. V lost 1 base and J 5 bases, leaving 6 bases between the germline ends. Germline V CDR1 and CDR2: SGHRS, YFSETQ. The CDR3 bases are TGCGCCAGCAGCTTGCCCACGGAGACCCAGTACTTC. Its translation: CASSLPTETQYF.

Of note for this clone: The same CDR3 also results from other DNA sequences found in this sample. V gene TRBV9 combines with J gene TRBJ1-1; possible D gene TRBD1, 5 bases. The V end lost 0 bases, the J end lost 3 bases, and 6 bases lay between the germline ends. Germline lookup yields CDR1 SGDLS and CDR2 YYNGEE. The CDR3 extends over 13 amino acids. The DNA of the CDR3 is TGTGCCAGCAGCGTAGCGGGGGACACTGAAGCTTTCTTT. The encoded protein is CASSVAGDTEAFF.

This chain connects TRBV25-1 to TRBJ1-4, with a weak D call TRBD1 (5 bases). The CDR3 sequence is 15 residues long. With 8 bases removed from V and 4 bases from J, the gap between germline ends came to 17 bases. Germline CDR1 is MGHDK and CDR2 is SYGVNS. As DNA, the CDR3 is TGTGCCAGCCGGGACGGAGGGACCGATAATGAAAAACTGTTTTTT. This sequence encodes CASRDGGTDNEKLFF.

The chain is built from TRBV7-3 and TRBJ1-1; no clear D gene. CDR3 length: 13 amino acids. Trimming took off 1 base at V and 3 bases at J, with 6 bases between the two ends. Per germline, CDR1 SGHTA and CDR2 FQGTGA. The CDR3 here is CASSLRRDTEAFF. The CDR3 DNA follows: TGTGCCAGCAGCTTAAGGAGGGACACTGAAGCTTTCTTT.

The rearrangement uses TRBV29-1 and TRBJ2-1; 8 bases are shared with TRBD2. V dropped 7 bases and J dropped 6; count of bases not matched to a gene: 20. This CDR3 spans 17 amino acids. Germline lookup yields CDR1 SQVTM and CDR2 ANQGSEA. The CDR3 loop is CSASGGRESWGLNEQFF. The DNA for the CDR3 is TGCAGCGCCTCGGGAGGGCGGGAGTCCTGGGGGCTCAATGAGCAGTTCTTC.

The rearrangement uses TRBV4-1 and TRBJ2-5; tentatively, D is TRBD1 (6 bases). The CDR3 is 15 amino acids. With 0 bases removed from V and 1 base from J, the gap between germline ends came to 9 bases. Per the germline V gene, CDR1 is MGHRA and CDR2 is YSYEKL. CDR3 amino acids: CASSQDGGSQETQYF. Written as DNA, the CDR3 is TGCGCCAGCAGCCAAGATGGGGGCAGCCAAGAGACCCAGTACTTC.

This clone was seen a handful of times. V and J are TRBV12-3 or TRBV12-4 and TRBJ2-7; possibly TRBD1 for D (5 bases). Trimming shortened V by 5 bases and J by 4 bases, and 9 bases separated the two germline ends. CDR3 length equals 12 residues. The CDR3 bases are TGTGCCAGCAGTACCCGACAGTACGAGCAGTACTTC. Its protein is CASSTRQYEQYF.

This sequence joins TRBV15 and TRBJ2-5; TRBD1 aligns across 8 bases. This CDR3 contains 15 residues. With 3 bases clipped from V and 14 bases from J, the junction kept 17 bases outside the gene matches. In germline, CDR1 is LNHNV, CDR2 YYDKDF (reference sequence). The CDR3 DNA sequence: TGTGCCACCAGCAGCGATGGCTTCGACAGGGGCCGATCATACTTC. This sequence encodes CATSSDGFDRGRSYF.

The rearrangement links TRBV12-2 to TRBJ2-1; TRBD2 is taken as the D call from the table, unchecked against the DNA. TRBV12-2 is flagged as a pseudogene. CDR3 size: 18 residues. The CDR3 nucleotides are TGTGCAAGTCGCTTAGCAAGGGTCCAGCGGGGGGCATTCAATGAGCAGTTCTTC. Translated, it gives CASRLARVQRGAFNEQFF.

The rearrangement uses TRBV6-2 or TRBV6-3 and TRBJ2-7, with TRBD2 matching over 13 bases. Trimming cost V 5 bases and J 4 bases; bases outside gene matches: 8. The CDR3 sequence is 16 residues long. In germline, CDR1 is MNHEY, CDR2 SVGEGT. CDR3 sequence (DNA): TGTGCCAGCAGTCCAAGACTAGCGGGGGGACCGTACGAGCAGTACTTC. Protein: CASSPRLAGGPYEQYF.

The chain recombines TRBV19 with TRBJ1-4; D may be TRBD1 (5 bases). Trimming took 3 bases from V and 4 from J, leaving 9 bases between them. CDR1 LNHDA and CDR2 SQIVND come from the germline V gene (reference sequence). There are 14 residues in the CDR3. The CDR3 loop is CASSIPGVNEKLFF. Written as DNA, the CDR3 is TGTGCCAGTAGTATCCCGGGGGTTAATGAAAAACTGTTTTTT.

The chain carries TRBV24-1 and TRBJ2-2; 7 bases are shared with TRBD1. Germline lookup yields CDR1 KGHDR and CDR2 SFDVKD. The length of the CDR3 is 15 residues. The J segment lost 5 bases and the V segment lost 7 bases, leaving 9 bases of the junction unmatched. The CDR3 coding sequence is TGTGCCACCAGGCTGGACAGGTGGGGAACCGGGGAGCTGTTTTTT. Its protein is CATRLDRWGTGELFF.